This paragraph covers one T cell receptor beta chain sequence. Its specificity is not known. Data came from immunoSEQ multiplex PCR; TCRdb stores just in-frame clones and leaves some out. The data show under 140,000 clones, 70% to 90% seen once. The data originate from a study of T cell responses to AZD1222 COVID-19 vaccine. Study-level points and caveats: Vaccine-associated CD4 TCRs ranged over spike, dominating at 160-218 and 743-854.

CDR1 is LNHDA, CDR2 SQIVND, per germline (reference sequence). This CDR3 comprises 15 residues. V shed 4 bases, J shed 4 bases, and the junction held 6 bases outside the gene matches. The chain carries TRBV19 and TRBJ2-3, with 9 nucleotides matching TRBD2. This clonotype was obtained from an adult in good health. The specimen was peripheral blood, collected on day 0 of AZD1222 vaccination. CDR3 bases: TGTGCCAGTAGTACCCTACTAGCGGGCCCAGATACGCAGTATTTT. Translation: CASSTLLAGPDTQYF.